This T cell receptor beta chain was captured in a study of T cells in narcolepsy. Study in general: Enrolled donors included narcolepsy type 1 or type 2 patients and healthy controls.

This CDR3 spans 15 amino acids. The V and J ends lost 4 bases and 7 bases respectively, with 16 bases between them. The germline CDR1 and CDR2 sequences are MGHRA and YSYEKL. As concerns this clone: Its specificity is not known.

Study-wide results and caveats: Blood of same and different patients, but not healthy controls, reportedly held recurring autoreactive clonotypes.

The protocol was immunoSEQ multiplex PCR, while the TCRdb copy is restricted to in-frame clones and leaves out a portion. The data hold over 40,000 clones, with approximately 88% observed a single time. The chain links TRBV4-1 to TRBJ1-4; D perhaps matches TRBD1 (5 bases). The origin of this receptor is a human donor with narcolepsy. What was sequenced was CD45RA- memory CD4+ T cells from PBMCs. CDR3 DNA: TGCGCCAGCAGCCTTCCAGGGCAGGGCAGTGAAAAACTGTTTTTT. It yields the protein CASSLPGQGSEKLFF.